The T cell receptor (beta chain) described here comes from a study of tumor-infiltrating lymphocytes in primary liver carcinoma. Across the whole study: These patients were men and women whose ages were 30 to 69 years. In every tissue type, samples returned a similar yield of roughly 3.5 to 8 million productive TCRbeta reads. Broader study findings: Whereas tumor region pairs overlapped more, tumor-adjacent and tumor-blood pairs overlapped less.

Reverse transcription of 500 to 650 ng total RNA with a constant-region primer produced TCR beta cDNA. Nested multiplex PCR, run for three rounds with slightly modified ARM-PCR, yielded TCR beta libraries. TRBV1-TRBV30 forward and Cbeta reverse primers drove the first two approximately 11-cycle rounds. A single record per CDR3 protein comes from TCRdb applying MiXCR to the multiplex PCR reads. The sample carries 150,000 to 200,000 distinct CDR3 sequences, 50% to 75% recorded once. Concerning this clonotype itself: The antigen is undetermined.

Extraction also yielded germline DNA, while blood RNA was obtained from unsorted whole blood. The V and J ends lost 3 bases and 0 bases respectively, with 15 bases between them. The CDR3 has 17 amino acids. Germline loops: CDR1 SGHVS, CDR2 FQNEAQ. The chain recombines TRBV7-8 with TRBJ1-3; D not certain. The sample taken for sequencing was peripheral blood. This sequence originates from a man in his forties or fifties with primary liver carcinoma and hepatitis B virus infection. CDR3 amino acids: CASSFRSSETSGNTIYF. The CDR3 nucleotides read TGTGCCAGCAGCTTCCGATCCTCAGAGACCTCTGGAAACACCATATATTTT.